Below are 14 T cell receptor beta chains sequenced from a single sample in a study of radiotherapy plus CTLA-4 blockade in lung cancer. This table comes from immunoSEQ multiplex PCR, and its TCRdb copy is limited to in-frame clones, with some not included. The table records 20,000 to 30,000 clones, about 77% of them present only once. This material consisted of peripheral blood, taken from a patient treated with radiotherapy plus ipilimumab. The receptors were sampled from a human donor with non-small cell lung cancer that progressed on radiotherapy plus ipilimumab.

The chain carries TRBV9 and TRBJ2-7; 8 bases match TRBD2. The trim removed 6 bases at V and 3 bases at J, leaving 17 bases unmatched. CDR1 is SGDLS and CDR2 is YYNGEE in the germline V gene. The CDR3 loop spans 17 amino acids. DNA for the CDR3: TGTGCCAGCACCACCCCCCCCGGCGGGAGGTTCAACTACGAGCAGTACTTC. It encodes CASTTPPGGRFNYEQYF.

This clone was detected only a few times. Written as DNA, the CDR3 is TGTGCCAGCAGCCGCGGGACAGGACTTGAAGCTTTCTTT. As protein: CASSRGTGLEAFF. J is TRBJ1-1 and V is TRBV7-9, with 8 positions matching TRBD1. This CDR3 is built from 13 residues. Trimming cost V 5 bases and J 7 bases; bases outside gene matches: 6. Germline V gene data show CDR1 as SEHNR and CDR2 as FQNEAQ (reference sequence).

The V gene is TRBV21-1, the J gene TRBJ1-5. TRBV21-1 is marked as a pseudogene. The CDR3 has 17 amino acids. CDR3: CASSAPSPTESNQPQHF. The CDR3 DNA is TGTGCCAGCAGCGCACCTTCCCCGACGGAGAGCAATCAGCCCCAGCATTTT.

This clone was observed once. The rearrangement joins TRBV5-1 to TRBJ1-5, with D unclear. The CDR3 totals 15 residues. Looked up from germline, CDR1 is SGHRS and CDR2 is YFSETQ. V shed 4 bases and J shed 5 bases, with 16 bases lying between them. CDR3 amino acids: CASSEGSNSDQPQHF. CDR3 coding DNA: TGCGCCAGCAGCGAGGGCAGTAACAGCGATCAGCCCCAGCATTTT.

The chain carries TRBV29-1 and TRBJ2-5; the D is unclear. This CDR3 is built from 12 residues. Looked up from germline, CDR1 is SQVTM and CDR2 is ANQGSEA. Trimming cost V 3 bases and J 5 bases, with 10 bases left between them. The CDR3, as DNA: TGCAGCGTTGACTCTCTATCTGAGACCCAGTACTTC. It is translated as CSVDSLSETQYF.

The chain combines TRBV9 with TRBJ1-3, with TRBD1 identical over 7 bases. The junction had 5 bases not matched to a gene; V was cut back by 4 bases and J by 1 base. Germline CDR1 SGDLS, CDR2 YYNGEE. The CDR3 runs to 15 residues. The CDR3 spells CASSPGGFSGNTIYF. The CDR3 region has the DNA TGTGCCAGCAGCCCAGGGGGTTTTTCTGGAAACACCATATATTTT. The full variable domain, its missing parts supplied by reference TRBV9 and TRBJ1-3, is DSGVTQTPKHLITATGQRVTLRCSPRSGDLSVYWYQQSLDQGLQFLIQYYNGEERAKGNILERFSAQQFPDLHSELNLSSLELGDSALYFCASSPGGFSGNTIYFGEGSWLTVV.

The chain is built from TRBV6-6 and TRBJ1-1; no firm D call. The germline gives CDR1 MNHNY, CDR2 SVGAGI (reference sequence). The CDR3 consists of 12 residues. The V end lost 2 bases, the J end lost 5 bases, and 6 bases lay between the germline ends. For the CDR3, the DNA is TGTGCCAGCAGTTACGGTGGAACTGAAGCTTTCTTT. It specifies CASSYGGTEAFF.

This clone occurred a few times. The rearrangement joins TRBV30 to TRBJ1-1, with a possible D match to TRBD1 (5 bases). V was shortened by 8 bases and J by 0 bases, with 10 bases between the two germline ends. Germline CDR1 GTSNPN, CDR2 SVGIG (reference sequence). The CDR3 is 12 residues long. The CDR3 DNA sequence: TGTGCCGGGGACCGGGTGAACACTGAAGCTTTCTTT. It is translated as CAGDRVNTEAFF.

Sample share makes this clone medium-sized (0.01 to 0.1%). The CDR3: CASSCLYEQYF. The CDR3 DNA reads TGTGCCAGCAGCTGCCTCTACGAGCAGTACTTC. V is TRBV21-1 and J is TRBJ2-7. TRBV21-1 is a recognized pseudogene. The CDR3 has 11 amino acids.

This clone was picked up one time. CDR3 in DNA: TGCGCCAGCAGCCAAGGGGGTCACACAGGGGATGCAGCTTTCTTT. It yields the protein CASSQGGHTGDAAFF. The chain joins TRBV4-3 to TRBJ1-1; 7 positions agree with TRBD1. Losses at the gene ends were 1 base for V and 10 bases for J; bases not matched to a gene: 12. The CDR3 runs 15 residues. Germline CDR1 and CDR2: LGHNA and YSLEER.

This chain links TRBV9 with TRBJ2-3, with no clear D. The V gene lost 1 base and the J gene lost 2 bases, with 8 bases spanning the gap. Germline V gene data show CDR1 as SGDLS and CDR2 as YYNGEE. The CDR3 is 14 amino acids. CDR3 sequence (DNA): TGTGCCAGCAGCGTAAGCTCCCCCACAGATACGCAGTATTTT. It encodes CASSVSSPTDTQYF.

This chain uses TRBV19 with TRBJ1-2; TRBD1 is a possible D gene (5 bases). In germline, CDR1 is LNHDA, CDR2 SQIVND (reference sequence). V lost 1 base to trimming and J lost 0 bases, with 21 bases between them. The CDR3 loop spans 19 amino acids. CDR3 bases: TGTGCCAGTAGTATAGTGGCAGGGAGCTTGTCCGCTACTAACTATGGCTACACCTTC. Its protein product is CASSIVAGSLSATNYGYTF.

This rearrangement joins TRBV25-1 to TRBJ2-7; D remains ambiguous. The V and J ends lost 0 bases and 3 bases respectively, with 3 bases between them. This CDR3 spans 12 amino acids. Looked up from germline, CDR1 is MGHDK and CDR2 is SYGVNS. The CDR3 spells CASSEYGYEQYF. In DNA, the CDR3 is TGTGCCAGCAGTGAATATGGCTACGAGCAGTACTTC.

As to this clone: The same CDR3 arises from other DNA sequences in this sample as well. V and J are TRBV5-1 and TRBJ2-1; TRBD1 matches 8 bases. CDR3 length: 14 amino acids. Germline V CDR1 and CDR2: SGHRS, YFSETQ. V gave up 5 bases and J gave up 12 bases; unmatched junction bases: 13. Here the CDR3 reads CASSYAGGEGGQFF. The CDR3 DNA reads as TGCGCCAGCAGTTATGCAGGGGGCGAAGGGGGGCAGTTCTTC.